This note documents a single TCR beta chain sequence. The data were obtained in a study of blood T cell repertoires in COVID-19. Study in general: The United States, Italy and Spain were the sources of the acute and convalescent COVID-19 samples. The analysed material was cDNA or gDNA that came from T cells, B-cell-depleted T cells, or PBMCs.

Source study methods: The assay estimated nucleated cells by amplifying reference gene primers. This table comes from immunoSEQ multiplex PCR, and its TCRdb copy is limited to in-frame clones, with some not included. V and J calls and clone size are those listed in that table; D and trimming were worked out from the DNA. The sample has 300,000 or so clones, approximately 86% seen once. Allocation to cohorts depended on clinical history reported by the participants. The CDR3 spans 15 residues. J gave up 6 bases and V 2 bases, and 7 bases lay outside the gene matches. The V gene's germline CDR1 is LNHNV and CDR2 YYDKDF (reference sequence).

The sequenced sample consisted of PBMCs or T cells enriched from blood (not recorded which). The receptor was derived from a woman between 40 and 50 years old with acute COVID-19. This chain connects TRBV15 to TRBJ2-7, with 10 bases fitting TRBD1. CDR3 sequence: CATSRPGTGAPEQYF. The CDR3 nucleotides are TGTGCCACCAGCAGACCCGGGACAGGGGCCCCCGAGCAGTACTTC.